Following are 13 T cell receptor beta chains from one sample sequenced in a study of T cell responses to AZD1222 COVID-19 vaccine. Method: immunoSEQ multiplex PCR; TCRdb's copy keeps in-frame clones and lacks some. The sample has approximately 89,000 clones, roughly 90% seen once. The sequencing here drew on peripheral blood, taken on day 0 of AZD1222 vaccination. The receptor source for this set is an adult in good health.

V usage is TRBV29-1 and J usage is TRBJ1-3, with D possibly being TRBD1 (5 bases). The germline V and J ends were trimmed by 0 bases and 5 bases, with 8 bases remaining between them. CDR1 is SQVTM, CDR2 ANQGSEA, per germline. The CDR3 sequence is 13 residues long. The CDR3: CSVEEGQRNTIYF. The CDR3, as DNA: TGCAGCGTTGAAGAGGGGCAGAGAAACACCATATATTTT.

V usage is TRBV25-1 and J usage is TRBJ1-2; TRBD1 matches at 7 bases. CDR1 MGHDK and CDR2 SYGVNS come from the germline V gene. The CDR3 length is 13 residues. V shed 3 bases and J 7 bases; nucleotides not matched to a gene: 5. This CDR3 is CASSDGTAAGYTF. CDR3 sequence (DNA): TGTGCCAGCAGTGACGGGACAGCGGCTGGCTACACCTTC.

The chain uses TRBV19 and TRBJ2-5, with a weak D call TRBD2 (6 bases). Per the germline V gene, CDR1 is LNHDA and CDR2 is SQIVND (reference sequence). The CDR3 is made up of 14 amino acids. Trimming shortened V by 4 bases and J by 4 bases, and 13 bases separated the two germline ends. The CDR3 nucleotides are TGTGCCAGTAGTACCAGGAGGGTCGCAGAGACCCAGTACTTC. Protein sequence: CASSTRRVAETQYF.

J is TRBJ1-1 and V is TRBV20-1, with 7 bases identical to TRBD1. CDR3 length: 14 amino acids. Germline assignment: CDR1 DFQATT and CDR2 SNEGSKA (reference sequence). V dropped 3 bases and J dropped 6; count of bases not matched to a gene: 10. The CDR3 bases are TGCAGTGCTAGTCTGGGCAGGGGGGTCGCTGAAGCTTTCTTT. This sequence encodes CSASLGRGVAEAFF.

V usage is TRBV6-2 or TRBV6-3 and J usage is TRBJ2-3, with 9 nucleotides matching TRBD1. Losses at the gene ends were 6 bases for V and 6 bases for J; bases not matched to a gene: 10. The CDR3 runs 15 residues. Germline-derived CDR1 and CDR2 are MNHEY and SVGEGT. DNA for the CDR3: TGTGCCAGCAGCCTAGGACAGGGGAATTTCGATACGCAGTATTTT. This gives the protein CASSLGQGNFDTQYF.

For the CDR3, the DNA is TGTGCCAGCAGCGTAGGCGGGGAAAACACCGGGGAGCTGTTTTTT. Its protein product is CASSVGGENTGELFF. V is TRBV9 and J is TRBJ2-2; the D gene is possibly TRBD2 (6 bases). The CDR3 has 15 amino acids. V was pared by 0 bases and J by 2 bases, with 8 bases between. CDR1 is SGDLS, CDR2 YYNGEE, per germline.

V usage is TRBV14 and J usage is TRBJ2-1; TRBD2 matches 8 bases. CDR1 SGHDN and CDR2 FVKESK come from the germline V gene. The CDR3 loop spans 15 amino acids. V lost 1 base to trimming and J lost 8 bases; unmatched junction nucleotides: 7. DNA of the CDR3: TGTGCCAGCAGCCAAGTCGGGGGGGGTTACTATGAGCAGTTCTTC. Translated: CASSQVGGGYYEQFF.

This chain links TRBV7-9 with TRBJ1-2; no firm D call. The CDR3 length is 14 residues. The germline V gene has CDR1 SEHNR and CDR2 FQNEAQ (reference sequence). V was cut by 4 bases and J by 2 bases, with 11 bases left in between. The CDR3 DNA reads TGTGCCAGCAGCTCCCGGGATCCAAACTATGGCTACACCTTC. This codes for CASSSRDPNYGYTF.

This sequence joins TRBV6-6 and TRBJ1-2; TRBD1 matches 8 bases. Per the germline V gene, CDR1 is MNHNY and CDR2 is SVGAGI (reference sequence). There are 16 residues in the CDR3. V lost 4 bases to trimming and J lost 4 bases; unmatched junction nucleotides: 11. DNA for the CDR3: TGTGCCAGCAGTTCGGACAGGGCGCGACGGGGCTATGGCTACACCTTC. Translating it yields CASSSDRARRGYGYTF.

The chain has TRBV4-1 and TRBJ1-5; 7 bases line up with TRBD1. Germline CDR1 is MGHRA and CDR2 is YSYEKL. The CDR3 spans 17 residues. J lost 0 bases, V lost 2 bases, and 7 bases had no gene match. This CDR3 is CASSQRGGQSSNQPQHF. The DNA for the CDR3 is TGCGCCAGCAGCCAACGTGGGGGACAGTCTAGCAATCAGCCCCAGCATTTT.

V usage is TRBV6-5 and J usage is TRBJ1-2, with a weak D call TRBD1 (6 bases). V was cut by 7 bases and J by 4 bases, with 16 bases left in between. Germline V gives CDR1 MNHEY, CDR2 SVGAGI. This CDR3 contains 14 residues. The CDR3 bases are TGTGCCAGCACCTTGTACAGGGCTGTCTATGGCTACACCTTC. It specifies CASTLYRAVYGYTF.

V and J are TRBV19 and TRBJ2-2, with 7 bases fitting TRBD1. Trimming removed 6 bases from V and 6 bases from J; junction bases left unmatched: 7. CDR1 LNHDA and CDR2 SQIVND come from the germline V gene (reference sequence). This CDR3 is built from 14 residues. CDR3 nucleotides: TGTGCCAGTAGCCCGACAGGGTCGGCCGGGGAGCTGTTTTTT. Encoded protein: CASSPTGSAGELFF. The full variable domain, rest sourced from reference TRBV19 and TRBJ2-2, is DGGITQSPKYLFRKEGQNVTLSCEQNLNHDAMYWYRQDPGQGLRLIYYSQIVNDFQKGDIAEGYSVSREKKESFPLTVTSAQKNPTAFYLCASSPTGSAGELFFGEGSRLTVL.

The gene calls are TRBV6-1 and TRBJ1-6; D unresolved. CDR1 is MNHNS and CDR2 is SASEGT in the germline V gene. Trimming cost V 0 bases and J 6 bases, with 6 bases left between them. The CDR3 length is 14 residues. The CDR3 DNA follows: TGTGCCAGCAGTGAAGCGAGACTTAATTCACCCCTCCACTTT. Its protein product is CASSEARLNSPLHF.